Below, 21 T cell receptor beta chains from the same sample are listed, as sequenced in a study of blood T cell repertoires in COVID-19. Only in-frame clones appear in the TCRdb table, and some are missing; sequencing was by immunoSEQ multiplex PCR. The table includes about 170,000 clones, around four fifths detected once. The sequencing input was peripheral blood. The receptor set was obtained from a woman in her seventies with COVID-19, enrolled during active disease.

The chain joins TRBV7-2 to TRBJ2-2; possible D gene TRBD1, 5 bases. Germline CDR1 and CDR2: SGHTA and FQGNSA. Trimming removed 1 base from V and 6 bases from J, with 9 bases in between. This CDR3 is built from 14 residues. CDR3 sequence reads: CASSLDRGPGELFF. In DNA form, the CDR3 reads TGTGCCAGCAGCTTAGATAGGGGCCCCGGGGAGCTGTTTTTT.

This clone has just one count. The chain carries TRBV19 and TRBJ1-1; D is ambiguous. The V gene's germline CDR1 is LNHDA and CDR2 SQIVND (reference sequence). The length of the CDR3 is 17 residues. The germline V and J ends were trimmed by 11 bases and 1 base, with 26 bases remaining between them. CDR3 sequence: CAVFSGLLKGGNTEAFF. CDR3 sequence (DNA): TGTGCCGTTTTCTCGGGTCTCCTTAAAGGCGGGAACACTGAAGCTTTCTTT.

This CDR3 reads CASSSPPGTGELFF. The CDR3 coding sequence is TGTGCCAGCAGCTCACCTCCGGGGACCGGGGAGCTGTTTTTT. The gene calls are TRBV5-4 and TRBJ2-2; a weak D match, TRBD2 (5 bases). Germline loops: CDR1 SGHNT, CDR2 YYREEE (reference sequence). The CDR3 length is 14 residues. V was pared by 3 bases and J by 5 bases, with 11 bases between.

The chain has TRBV6-5 and TRBJ1-4, with D unresolved. This CDR3 region has 14 residues. The V and J ends lost 6 bases and 8 bases respectively, with 16 bases between them. The germline CDR1 and CDR2 sequences are MNHEY and SVGAGI. The CDR3 region is CASRPEVRIEKLFF. The CDR3 nucleotides read TGTGCCAGCAGGCCCGAGGTTCGAATCGAAAAACTGTTTTTT.

A few counts support this clone. The chain uses TRBV28 and TRBJ2-3, with a possible D match to TRBD2 (5 bases). V was shortened by 6 bases and J by 5 bases, with 9 bases between the two germline ends. The CDR3 is 12 amino acids. From germline, CDR1 is MDHEN and CDR2 SYDVKM. CDR3: CASRGARDTQYF. The CDR3 DNA reads TGTGCCAGCAGGGGAGCCCGAGATACGCAGTATTTT.

The J gene is TRBJ1-1, the V gene TRBV30; a weak D match, TRBD1 (6 bases). Germline CDR1 and CDR2: GTSNPN and SVGIG (reference sequence). Trimming removed 2 bases from V and 6 bases from J, with 19 bases in between. This CDR3 has 15 amino acids. The CDR3 is CAWSPFGGLGAEAFF. The CDR3 coding sequence is TGTGCCTGGAGTCCCTTTGGGGGCCTGGGTGCTGAAGCTTTCTTT.

The V and J genes are TRBV28 and TRBJ2-1; D possibly corresponds to TRBD2 (6 bases). The CDR3 has 14 amino acids. V was clipped by 3 bases and J by 6 bases, with 12 bases between them. Germline values: CDR1 MDHEN, CDR2 SYDVKM. As DNA, the CDR3 is TGTGCCAGCAGTTTCCGCGGGGTGCCCAATGAGCAGTTCTTC. The encoded protein is CASSFRGVPNEQFF.

As DNA, the CDR3 is TGTGCCAGCAGGTCGAGCGGGGGGAGCTCCTACGAGCAGTACGTC. The encoded protein is CASRSSGGSSYEQYV. J is TRBJ2-7 and V is TRBV27; 9 bases align to TRBD2. Germline CDR1 and CDR2: MNHEY and SMNVEV (reference sequence). V was pared by 6 bases and J by 0 bases, with 6 bases of the junction left unmatched. The CDR3 totals 15 residues.

The chain recombines TRBV27 with TRBJ1-2; D perhaps matches TRBD1 (6 bases). CDR3 length: 13 residues. Trimming left V 5 bases short and J 10 bases short, with 17 bases between. The germline V gene encodes CDR1 MNHEY and CDR2 SMNVEV (reference sequence). The DNA of the CDR3 is TGTGCCAGCAGTACCGGGACACGCCAGGACTACACCTTC. Amino acid sequence: CASSTGTRQDYTF.

By proportion, this clone is medium-sized. The chain couples TRBV19 to TRBJ2-1; a possible D gene is TRBD2 (6 bases). V was trimmed by 3 bases and J by 1 base, leaving 10 bases between them. This CDR3 spans 15 amino acids. Germline V CDR1 and CDR2: LNHDA, SQIVND (reference sequence). The CDR3 DNA sequence: TGTGCCAGTAGTATTGCGGGACGGTCCTACAATGAGCAGTTCTTC. It translates to CASSIAGRSYNEQFF.

The chain recombines TRBV11-2 with TRBJ2-1, with TRBD2 matching 11 bases. CDR3 length: 15 amino acids. The ends lost 0 bases at V and 7 bases at J; junction bases unmatched: 2. Germline CDR1 SGHAT, CDR2 FQNNGV. The CDR3 DNA reads TGTGCCAGCAGCTTAGACCGACTAGCGGGGAATGAGCAGTTCTTC. Amino acids: CASSLDRLAGNEQFF.

The chain combines TRBV20-1 with TRBJ1-1; tentatively, D is TRBD1 (6 bases). V was trimmed by 6 bases and J by 8 bases, leaving 10 bases between them. CDR3 size: 10 residues. Germline loops: CDR1 DFQATT, CDR2 SNEGSKA (reference sequence). The CDR3 DNA sequence: TGCAGTGCGCAGGACAGAGAAGCTTTCTTT. Translating it yields CSAQDREAFF.

For the CDR3, the DNA is TGCGCCAGCAGCAACTACGGGGAAGGTGAAGCTTTCTTT. Its protein product is CASSNYGEGEAFF. The rearrangement joins TRBV5-1 to TRBJ1-1; D is unresolved. Germline CDR1 reads SGHRS; CDR2 reads YFSETQ. This CDR3 is built from 13 residues. V gave up 4 bases and J gave up 7 bases, with 14 bases separating them.

The chain uses TRBV7-3 and TRBJ1-1; D might be TRBD1 (6 bases). The CDR3 is made up of 14 amino acids. The germline V gene has CDR1 SGHTA and CDR2 FQGTGA. Between the trimmed V and J ends, which lost 6 bases and 3 bases, there was a span of 14 bases. CDR3 DNA: TGTGCCAGCAGTTCCTCACAGGGTGACACTGAAGCTTTCTTT. Amino acids: CASSSSQGDTEAFF.

J is TRBJ1-2 and V is TRBV30; TRBD1 aligns across 7 bases. There are 14 residues in the CDR3. The V gene's germline CDR1 is GTSNPN and CDR2 SVGIG (reference sequence). V trimming: 2 bases; J trimming: 3 bases; junction bases outside the gene matches: 6. DNA of the CDR3: TGTGCCTGGAGTTTGGACAGGAGGGACTATGGCTACACCTTC. Its translation is CAWSLDRRDYGYTF.

The J gene is TRBJ1-1, the V gene TRBV11-2; 7 positions match TRBD1. The junction had 3 bases not matched to a gene; V was cut back by 5 bases and J by 0 bases. Germline loops: CDR1 SGHAT, CDR2 FQNNGV. The CDR3 totals 14 residues. CDR3 DNA sequence: TGTGCCAGCAGCCCGGGACAGCTGAACACTGAAGCTTTCTTT. Protein sequence: CASSPGQLNTEAFF.

The chain joins TRBV19 to TRBJ1-1; TRBD1 matches at 10 bases. There are 15 residues in the CDR3. The germline gives CDR1 LNHDA, CDR2 SQIVND (reference sequence). The V segment lost 2 bases and the J segment 4 bases; nucleotides outside the gene matches: 4. The CDR3 is CASSITGQGSTEAFF. CDR3 nucleotide sequence: TGTGCCAGTAGTATAACGGGACAGGGGTCCACTGAAGCTTTCTTT.

The CDR3 spells CASSEGISGTGQETQYF. CDR3 sequence (DNA): TGCGCCAGCAGTGAGGGGATCTCCGGGACAGGACAAGAGACCCAGTACTTC. The chain employs TRBV10-2 and TRBJ2-5; 8 bases fit TRBD1. V was clipped by 2 bases and J by 2 bases; unmatched bases: 10. The germline CDR1 and CDR2 sequences are WSHSY and SAAADI. This CDR3 comprises 17 residues.

The chain couples TRBV19 to TRBJ1-5; tentative D call: TRBD1 (6 bases). This CDR3 has 11 residues. V lost 7 bases, J lost 16 bases, and 17 bases lay in between. The V gene's germline CDR1 is LNHDA and CDR2 SQIVND (reference sequence). The CDR3: CASTLGGLPHF. CDR3 nucleotides: TGTGCCAGTACCCTGGGGGGGCTTCCCCATTTT.

The chain links TRBV24-1 to TRBJ2-1, with 12 bases that match TRBD2. CDR3 length: 13 amino acids. V dropped 10 bases and J dropped 11; count of bases not matched to a gene: 8. Germline V gene sequence: CDR1 KGHDR, CDR2 SFDVKD. The CDR3 is CATGLAGTEKQFF. CDR3 DNA sequence: TGTGCCACAGGACTAGCGGGAACGGAGAAGCAGTTCTTC.

The rearrangement joins TRBV14 to TRBJ2-7; 8 positions agree with TRBD2. Unmatched junction bases numbered 3, after V lost 4 bases and J lost 7 bases. The CDR3 has 12 residues. Per germline, CDR1 SGHDN and CDR2 FVKESK. For the CDR3, the DNA is TGTGCCAGCAGCCTGGGACTAGGAGAGCAGTACGTC. Translating gives CASSLGLGEQYV.